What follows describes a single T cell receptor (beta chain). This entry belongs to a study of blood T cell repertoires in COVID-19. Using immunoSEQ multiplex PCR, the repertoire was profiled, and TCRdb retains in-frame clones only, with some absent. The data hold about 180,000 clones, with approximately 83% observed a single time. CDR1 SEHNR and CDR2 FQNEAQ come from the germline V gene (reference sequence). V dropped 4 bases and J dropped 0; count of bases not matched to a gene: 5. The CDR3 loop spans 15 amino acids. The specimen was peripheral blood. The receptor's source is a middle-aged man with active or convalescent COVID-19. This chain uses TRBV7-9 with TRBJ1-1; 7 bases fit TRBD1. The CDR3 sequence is CASSSPTGMNTEAFF. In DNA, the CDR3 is TGTGCCAGCAGCTCCCCGACAGGGATGAACACTGAAGCTTTCTTT.